The T cell receptor (beta chain) described here comes from a study of CD8 T cells in ankylosing spondylitis. Making use of molecular barcodes, quantitative 5'-RACE generated TCR beta libraries. TCRdb re-called the 5' RACE reads through MiXCR, storing one row per CDR3 protein. The profile shows 340,000 or so distinct CDR3 sequences, roughly 14% of them singletons. This clonotype was recorded a few times. Its target is unknown. Study findings and constraints: The study looked at matched synovial fluid samples from ankylosing spondylitis patients. Disease-linked clones were reported to be significantly enriched there. What seemed typical of ankylosing spondylitis blood was a TCR beta motif built from several highly homologous variants.

The CDR3 spans 14 residues. Germline V gives CDR1 SNHLY, CDR2 FYNNEI. J gave up 5 bases and V 5 bases, and 9 bases lay outside the gene matches. The origin of this receptor is a male donor with ankylosing spondylitis or in good health (not recorded which). The chain recombines TRBV2 with TRBJ2-7, with TRBD2 matching 7 bases. The sample comprised blood, either unsorted or a sorted T cell fraction (not recorded which). The CDR3 region has the DNA TGTGCCAGCAGTTCTAGCGGCCTCGGCGACGAGCAGTACTTC. Amino acid sequence: CASSSSGLGDEQYF. Combining the CDR3 with reference TRBV2 and TRBJ2-7 gives the whole variable domain EPEVTQTPSHQVTQMGQEVILRCVPISNHLYFYWYRQILGQKVEFLVSFYNNEISEKSEIFDDQFSVERPDGSNFTLKIRSTKLEDSAMYFCASSSSGLGDEQYFGPGTRLTVT.